These T cell receptor beta chains were read from a single sample in a study of cytomegalovirus exposure and HLA in healthy donors. This table comes from immunoSEQ multiplex PCR, and its TCRdb copy is limited to in-frame clones, with some not included. This table holds 65,000 to 90,000 clones. The sample consisted of PBMCs. The receptors stem from a female donor in good health and CMV-seropositive. Each CDR3 is given with its conserved first and last residue. Each record gives: V gene, D gene, J gene, CDR3 DNA, CDR3 protein. D genes are given only for firm matches.

v_gene: TRBV28; d_gene: .; j_gene: TRBJ2-5; CDR3nt: TGTGCCAGCAGTGAGTTCTCATTGCAAGAGACCCAGTACTTC; CDR3aa: CASSEFSLQETQYF
v_gene: TRBV6-5; d_gene: TRBD1; j_gene: TRBJ1-1; CDR3nt: TGTGCCAGCAGTTACTCGGGACAGGGAAGTGGGCCCGAAGCTTTCTTT; CDR3aa: CASSYSGQGSGPEAFF
v_gene: TRBV5-1; d_gene: TRBD1; j_gene: TRBJ1-1; CDR3nt: TGCGCCAGCAGCTTGGCCTATGGGACAGCGAACACTGAAGCTTTCTTT; CDR3aa: CASSLAYGTANTEAFF
v_gene: TRBV19; d_gene: .; j_gene: TRBJ1-5; CDR3nt: TGTGCCAGTACCATCGGTGCAGGTTCCTATCAGCCCCAGCATTTT; CDR3aa: CASTIGAGSYQPQHF
v_gene: TRBV19; d_gene: .; j_gene: TRBJ2-1; CDR3nt: TGTGCCAGTAGTATGTCGGTGAGCTCCTACAATGAGCAGTTCTTC; CDR3aa: CASSMSVSSYNEQFF
v_gene: TRBV2; d_gene: TRBD1; j_gene: TRBJ1-1; CDR3nt: TGTGCCAGCAGCAAAACAGGGGGCACTGAAGCTTTCTTT; CDR3aa: CASSKTGGTEAFF
v_gene: TRBV28; d_gene: .; j_gene: TRBJ1-4; CDR3nt: TGTGCCAGCAGTTTAAGGGGGGGTAATAGCAAACTGTTTTTT; CDR3aa: CASSLRGGNSKLFF
v_gene: TRBV2; d_gene: .; j_gene: TRBJ1-6; CDR3nt: TGTGCCAGCAAACAGAATAATTCACCCCTCCACTTT; CDR3aa: CASKQNNSPLHF
v_gene: TRBV18; d_gene: .; j_gene: TRBJ2-5; CDR3nt: TGTGCCAGCTCACCGGTAGCCGGGTCCGGCGAGACCCAGTACTTC; CDR3aa: CASSPVAGSGETQYF
v_gene: TRBV6-5; d_gene: .; j_gene: TRBJ1-3; CDR3nt: TGTGCCAGCAGTTACTCACAACAGAGCTCTGGAAACACCATATATTTT; CDR3aa: CASSYSQQSSGNTIYF
v_gene: TRBV10-2; d_gene: TRBD1; j_gene: TRBJ2-2; CDR3nt: TGCGCCAGCAGTGAGTCGACAGGGTGGGACACCGGGGAGCTGTTTTTT; CDR3aa: CASSESTGWDTGELFF
v_gene: TRBV7-9; d_gene: .; j_gene: TRBJ2-7; CDR3nt: TGTGCCAGCAGCGTAGACGGGCCCTTGGGGCACGAGCAGTACTTC; CDR3aa: CASSVDGPLGHEQYF
v_gene: TRBV7-6; d_gene: TRBD1; j_gene: TRBJ2-2; CDR3nt: TGTGCCAGCAGACAGGACAGGATGAACACCGGGGAGCTGTTTTTT; CDR3aa: CASRQDRMNTGELFF
v_gene: TRBV19; d_gene: .; j_gene: TRBJ2-7; CDR3nt: TGTGCCAGTAGTATAGATGGGCGGGAAACCTACGAGCAGTACTTC; CDR3aa: CASSIDGRETYEQYF
v_gene: TRBV18; d_gene: TRBD2; j_gene: TRBJ2-7; CDR3nt: TGTGCCAGCTCACCACCGAGCAGGGAGGGTGAGCAGTACTTC; CDR3aa: CASSPPSREGEQYF
v_gene: TRBV6-1; d_gene: .; j_gene: TRBJ2-2; CDR3nt: TGTGCCAGCAGTGCCTCGACAGGAGCAGGAACCGGGGAGCTGTTTTTT; CDR3aa: CASSASTGAGTGELFF
v_gene: TRBV5-6; d_gene: TRBD2; j_gene: TRBJ2-5; CDR3nt: TGTGCCAGCATGCGGACTAGCGGGAGTGGGGAGACCCAGTACTTC; CDR3aa: CASMRTSGSGETQYF
v_gene: TRBV7-6; d_gene: TRBD2; j_gene: TRBJ2-1; CDR3nt: TGTGCCAGCAGCTCAGTAATAGCGGGAGAAAAGGATGAGCAGTTCTTC; CDR3aa: CASSSVIAGEKDEQFF
v_gene: TRBV6-1; d_gene: .; j_gene: TRBJ1-1; CDR3nt: TGTGCCAGCAGTGAAGCAGTGGGGGCCAGCGCTTTCTTT; CDR3aa: CASSEAVGASAFF
v_gene: TRBV7-9; d_gene: TRBD2; j_gene: TRBJ2-1; CDR3nt: TGTGCCAGCAGCTCGGGACTAGCGGGCTCCAATGAGCAGTTCTTC; CDR3aa: CASSSGLAGSNEQFF
v_gene: TRBV5-1; d_gene: TRBD1; j_gene: TRBJ2-5; CDR3nt: TGCGCCAGCAGCCAAACTCCGGGACAGGGTCTCGGAGAGACCCAGTACTTC; CDR3aa: CASSQTPGQGLGETQYF